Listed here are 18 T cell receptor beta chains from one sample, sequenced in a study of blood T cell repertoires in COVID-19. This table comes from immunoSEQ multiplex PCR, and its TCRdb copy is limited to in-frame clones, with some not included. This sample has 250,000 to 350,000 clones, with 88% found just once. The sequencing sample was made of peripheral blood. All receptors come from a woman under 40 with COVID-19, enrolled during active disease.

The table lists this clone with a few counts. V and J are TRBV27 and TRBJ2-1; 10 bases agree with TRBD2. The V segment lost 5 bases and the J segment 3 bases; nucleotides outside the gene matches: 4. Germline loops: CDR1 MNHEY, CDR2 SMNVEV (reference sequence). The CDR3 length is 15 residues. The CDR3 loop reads CASSPLAGNYNEQFF. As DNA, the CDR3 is TGTGCCAGCAGTCCACTAGCGGGAAACTACAATGAGCAGTTCTTC.

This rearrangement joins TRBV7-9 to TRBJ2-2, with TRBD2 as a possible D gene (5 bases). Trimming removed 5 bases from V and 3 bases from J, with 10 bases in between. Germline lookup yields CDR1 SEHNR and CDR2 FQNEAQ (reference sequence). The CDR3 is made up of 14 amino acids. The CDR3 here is CASSPTRDTGELFF. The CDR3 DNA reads TGTGCCAGCAGCCCTACGAGGGACACCGGGGAGCTGTTTTTT.

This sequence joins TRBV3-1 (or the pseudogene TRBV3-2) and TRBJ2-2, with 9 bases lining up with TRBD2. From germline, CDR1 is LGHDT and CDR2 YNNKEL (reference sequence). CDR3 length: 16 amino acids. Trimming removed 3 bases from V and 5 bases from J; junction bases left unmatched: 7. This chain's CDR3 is CASSHGSGSGTGELFF. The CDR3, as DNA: TGTGCCAGCAGCCACGGTAGCGGGAGTGGAACCGGGGAGCTGTTTTTT.

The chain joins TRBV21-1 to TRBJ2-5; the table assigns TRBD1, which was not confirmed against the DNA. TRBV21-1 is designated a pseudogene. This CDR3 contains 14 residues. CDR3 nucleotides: TGTGCCAGCAGCTTCCCAGGTCTCCAAGAGACCCAGTACTTC. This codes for CASSFPGLQETQYF.

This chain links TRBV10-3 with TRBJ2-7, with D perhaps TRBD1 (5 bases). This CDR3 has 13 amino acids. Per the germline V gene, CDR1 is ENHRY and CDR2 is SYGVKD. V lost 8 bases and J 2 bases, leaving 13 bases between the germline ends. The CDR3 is CAILTDSTYEQYF. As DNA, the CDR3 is TGTGCCATCCTTACCGACAGCACCTACGAGCAGTACTTC.

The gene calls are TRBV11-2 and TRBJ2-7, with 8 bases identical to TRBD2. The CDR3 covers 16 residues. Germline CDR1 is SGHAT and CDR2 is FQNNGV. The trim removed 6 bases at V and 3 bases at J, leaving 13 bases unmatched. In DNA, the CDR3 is TGTGCCAGCAGGTCAAGGGCCCTTGCGGGAGGCTACGAGCAGTACTTC. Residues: CASRSRALAGGYEQYF.

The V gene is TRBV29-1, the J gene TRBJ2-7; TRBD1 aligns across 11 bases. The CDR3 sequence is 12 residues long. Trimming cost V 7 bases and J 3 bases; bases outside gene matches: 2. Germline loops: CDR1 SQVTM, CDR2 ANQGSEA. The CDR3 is CSAGTGGYEQYF. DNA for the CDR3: TGCAGCGCAGGGACAGGGGGCTACGAGCAGTACTTC.

CDR3 DNA: TGTGCCAGCACAGGGGAGGGAGATACGCAGTATTTT. Translated: CASTGEGDTQYF. The chain combines TRBV2 with TRBJ2-3; D possibly corresponds to TRBD2 (7 bases). CDR1 is SNHLY and CDR2 is FYNNEI in the germline V gene. Between the trimmed V and J ends, which lost 7 bases and 5 bases, there was a span of 10 bases. The CDR3 has 12 amino acids.

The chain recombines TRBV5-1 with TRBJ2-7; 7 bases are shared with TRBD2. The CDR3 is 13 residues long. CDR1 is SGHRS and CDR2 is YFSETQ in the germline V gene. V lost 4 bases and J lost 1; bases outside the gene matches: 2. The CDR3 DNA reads TGCGCCAGCAGCAGGACTAGTTCCTACGAGCAGTACTTC. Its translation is CASSRTSSYEQYF.

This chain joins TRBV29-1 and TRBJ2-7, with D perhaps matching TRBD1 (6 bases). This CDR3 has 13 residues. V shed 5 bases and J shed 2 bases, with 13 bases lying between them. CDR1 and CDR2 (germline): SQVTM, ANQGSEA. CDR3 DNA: TGCAGCGTTCGCCCGGACAGTCCCTACGAGCAGTACTTC. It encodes CSVRPDSPYEQYF.

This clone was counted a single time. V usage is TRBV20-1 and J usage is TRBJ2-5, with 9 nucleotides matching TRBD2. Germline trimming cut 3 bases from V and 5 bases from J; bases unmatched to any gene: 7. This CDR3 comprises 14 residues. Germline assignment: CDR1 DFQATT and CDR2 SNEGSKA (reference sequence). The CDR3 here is CSASSGSFRETQYF. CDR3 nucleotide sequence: TGCAGTGCTAGTAGCGGGAGTTTCCGCGAGACCCAGTACTTC.

The CDR3 region has the DNA TGTGCCAGCAGCCATTCCTCGGGACTACGCTACGAGCAGTACTTC. Its protein is CASSHSSGLRYEQYF. V gene TRBV6-5 combines with J gene TRBJ2-7, with TRBD2 matching over 7 bases. The trim removed 6 bases at V and 3 bases at J, leaving 11 bases unmatched. Germline V lookup: CDR1 MNHEY, CDR2 SVGAGI. This CDR3 region has 15 residues.

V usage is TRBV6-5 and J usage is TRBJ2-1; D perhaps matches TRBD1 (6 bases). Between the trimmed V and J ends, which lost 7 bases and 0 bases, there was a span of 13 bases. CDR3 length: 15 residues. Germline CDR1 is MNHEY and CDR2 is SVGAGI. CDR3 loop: CASNRDRSSYNEQFF. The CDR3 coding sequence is TGTGCCAGCAATCGAGACAGGAGCTCCTACAATGAGCAGTTCTTC.

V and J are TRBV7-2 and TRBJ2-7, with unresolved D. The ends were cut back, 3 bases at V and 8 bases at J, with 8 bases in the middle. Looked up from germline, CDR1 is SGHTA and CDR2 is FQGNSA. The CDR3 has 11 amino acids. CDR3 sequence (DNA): TGTGCCAGCAGCTTGACTGGAAAGCAGTACTTC. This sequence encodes CASSLTGKQYF.

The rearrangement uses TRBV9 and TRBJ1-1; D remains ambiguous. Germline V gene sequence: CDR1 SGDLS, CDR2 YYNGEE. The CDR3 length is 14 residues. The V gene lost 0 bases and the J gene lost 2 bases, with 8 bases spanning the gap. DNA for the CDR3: TGTGCCAGCAGCGTAGTAGAGGGAAACACTGAAGCTTTCTTT. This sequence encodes CASSVVEGNTEAFF. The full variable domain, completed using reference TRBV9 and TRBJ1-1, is DSGVTQTPKHLITATGQRVTLRCSPRSGDLSVYWYQQSLDQGLQFLIQYYNGEERAKGNILERFSAQQFPDLHSELNLSSLELGDSALYFCASSVVEGNTEAFFGQGTRLTVV.

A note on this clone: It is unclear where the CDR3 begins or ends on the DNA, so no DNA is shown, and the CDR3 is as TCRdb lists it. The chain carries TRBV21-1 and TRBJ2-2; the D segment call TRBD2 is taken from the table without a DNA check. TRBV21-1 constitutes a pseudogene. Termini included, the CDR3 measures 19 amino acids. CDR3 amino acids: CASSKIFGSGSIKAGELFF.

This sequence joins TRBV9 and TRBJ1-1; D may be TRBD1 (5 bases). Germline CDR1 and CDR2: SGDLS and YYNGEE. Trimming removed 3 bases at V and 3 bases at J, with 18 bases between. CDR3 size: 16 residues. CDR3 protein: CASSASPFGADTEAFF. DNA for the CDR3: TGTGCCAGCAGCGCCTCCCCCTTTGGGGCAGACACTGAAGCTTTCTTT.

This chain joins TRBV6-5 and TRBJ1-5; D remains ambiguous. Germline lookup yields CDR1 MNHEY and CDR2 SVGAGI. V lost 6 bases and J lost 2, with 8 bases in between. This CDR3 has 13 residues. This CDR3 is CASSPYGNQPQHF. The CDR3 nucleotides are TGTGCCAGCAGCCCCTATGGCAATCAGCCCCAGCATTTT.